This T cell receptor beta chain is from a study of cytomegalovirus exposure and HLA in healthy donors (TCRdb year 2017). Concerning the study at large: An earlier analysis of approximately 590 of the donors reported 250 to 350 Gb of sequence data and roughly 100 million unique TCR beta sequences from approximately 180 million T cells. The study aimed to test whether cataloging public T cell receptors could reveal signatures of past pathogen exposure. In the later analysis, no new phenotypic data were used to find candidate immune exposures; instead, reliance was placed on TCR beta sequences and their occurrence across donors. An earlier analysis of 587 of the donors applied high-throughput TCR beta sequencing to assess whether each TCR beta V gene segment acted as functional or pseudogenic. The genetic ancestry cluster associated with self-reported Caucasian donors included over 65% of the roughly 400 genotyped donors. Because of strong linkage in the cohort, roughly five DR-DQ haplotypes were treated as single units for association and clustering. Class I and class II HLA loci were covered by the typing at four-digit resolution. A separate validation cohort of 100 to 150 different subjects was used in addition to the roughly 620-subject first cohort. Roughly 300 gigabases of sequencing data and roughly 90 million unique TCR sequences were included in an early release covering 550 to 800 HLA-typed donors. In a later genetic analysis, genome-wide SNP genotypes for about three fifths of the roughly 670 donors were used, and that subset was treated as a discovery cohort. Across around 400 genotyped donors of the cohort, an average of about 240,000 unique TCR beta nucleotide sequences per donor were sequenced, and approximately 17% of those sequences were non-productive. To predict cytomegalovirus infection status, the study brought together high-throughput TCR immunosequencing, statistical association of individual TCRs with disease status, and machine learning. All discovery cohort repertoires had been generated using a single sequencing platform. Using immunosequencing, the study profiled T cell repertoires from some 670 subjects and related those repertoires to cytomegalovirus serostatus. A later analysis re-examined previously published TCR beta repertoires from 500 to 700 donors and added high-resolution HLA genotyping to investigate patterns of TCR occurrence. Typing coverage differed by locus: A, B, C, DRB1 and DQB1 were typed in about 629-640 donors, DQA1 in about 550, DPA1 in some 610, and DPB1 in 400 to 480. Donor age, sex, ethnicity and CMV serostatus were compiled together with the repertoire data. Broad study findings and their caveats: Because counts were too low, about 18 rarely observed V segments, including chromosome 9 orphons, were left out of the earlier analysis of over 550 of the donors. Compared with the approximately 670-donor mean, donors in an Asian-associated ancestry cluster had fewer N-insertions in productive TCRs, according to a later genetic analysis. The study listed 150 to 200 TCR beta chains as associated with cytomegalovirus. In vitro tests confirmed that a few of the cytomegalovirus-associated TCR beta chains recognize cytomegalovirus antigens. Strong co-occurrence of HLA alleles, especially DR and DQ, made assigning TCR associations to individual alleles difficult. In a later analysis, 16,951 TCR beta sequences were associated with specific HLA alleles at a false discovery rate of 0.05. In an earlier analysis of approximately 590 of the donors, most TCR beta V segments appeared in productive rearrangements about 87% or about 30% of the time, broadly matching IMGT annotations. The only immune exposure information available for the cohort was CMV serostatus. A further reported finding was that TCR beta sequences accurately predicted the HLA-A and HLA-B alleles for most subjects in the first cohort. According to a later analysis, TCR association rates differed among HLA loci, with DRB1 alleles showing the most associated TCRs and HLA-C alleles showing the fewest. The cohort was sequenced for TCR beta chains only, and without alpha or paired-chain data the features that could be detected were limited. HLA typing was unavailable for some donors at each locus, so association tests used only the typed subset. Most TCR sequences were observed very rarely across donors, whereas some public TCRs were present in many individuals. Correlated functional status among segregating V segments might reflect linkage disequilibrium, but an unknown experimental factor could not be ruled out. The sequencing pipeline was judged likely to have produced a cluster of highly shared sequence variants as a technical artifact. The authors suggested that the approach could potentially be generalized to other disease states and immunological phenotypes. Roughly uniform sequencing depth across donors was assumed in presence/absence analyses, although this assumption may not hold. In a later analysis, most CMV-associated TCR beta chains were found to appear HLA-restricted, with HLA associations seemingly driven largely by CMV exposure. In both the original and validation cohorts, the classifier was reported to diagnose cytomegalovirus status with high specificity and sensitivity. Some IMGT-functional V segments, including TRBV6-2 and TRBV6-3, could not be told apart with the 87-base-pair reads, so those segments were excluded. Several of the top co-occurrence clusters appeared to be linked to parvovirus B19, influenza, CMV and Epstein-Barr virus, according to a later analysis. An association between a missense DCLRE1C variant and V-gene and J-gene trimming of TCR beta chains was found in a later genetic analysis and replicated in an independent cohort. A later analysis found that HLA-associated TCR beta chains were more clonally expanded and had lower generation probabilities than equally common non-associated chains.

The cohort comprised around 700 healthy bone marrow donors. At the time of sampling, all cohort members were nominally healthy, though unrecorded immune exposures were likely present. The donor was CMV seropositive and was included in the group of 250 to 300 seropositive cohort members. Each donor provided a peripheral blood sample, and peripheral blood mononuclear cells were used for TCR beta sequencing. Genomic DNA was extracted from the blood cell samples with the Qiagen DNeasy Blood Extraction Kit. Library preparation used the immunoSEQ multiplex PCR assay. For the multiplex PCR, a mixture combining 60 forward primers for TCR Vbeta segments and 13 reverse primers for TCR Jbeta segments was used. Amplification of the CDR3 region of rearranged TCR beta genes was performed with a multiplex PCR assay on genomic DNA. The amplified TCR beta libraries were sequenced on the Illumina HiSeq System as 87-base-pair reads. The authors' pipeline ran thus. In a later analysis, some 80 million unique TCR beta chains were counted across the roughly 610 repertoires, and roughly 11 million of these chains were shared by at least two donors. To remove PCR and sequencing errors, raw reads were error-corrected and collapsed into unique sequences using a nearest-neighbor algorithm that merged closely related sequences. To assign V, D and J gene segments, CDR3 sequences were aligned to IMGT reference sequences. For a sequence to be retained, at least a six-nucleotide match to both a V gene segment and a J gene segment was required. A rearrangement was called productive if the CDR3 had no stop codons and remained in frame with V and J, and every other rearrangement was called non-productive. CDR3 was defined by IMGT convention, running from the second conserved V-encoded cysteine to the conserved J-encoded phenylalanine. The earlier analysis of roughly 590 of the donors excluded sequences that lacked an unambiguous match to a single V gene segment. In an earlier analysis of some 590 of the donors, V segments were called functional above 56.7% productive rearrangements and were called segregating when the between-donor standard deviation exceeded 5%. A statistical classification framework was developed to diagnose cytomegalovirus status using the catalog of TCR beta chain sequences. In a later analysis, V and J genes were assigned by comparing TCR nucleotide sequences against IMGT/GENE-DB human TR gene sequences. Using the TCRdist pipeline, a later analysis assigned CDR3 sequences along with most-parsimonious VDJ recombination scenarios. A later analysis defined each TCR beta chain by its CDR3 amino acid sequence plus V-gene family, and excluded reads lacking a unique V-gene family. To address suspected cross-contamination and a sequencing artifact, a later analysis removed a few hundred highly shared, low-generation-probability nucleotide sequences. In a later analysis, a clonal expansion index for each public chain was calculated from normalized within-repertoire ranks of inferred template counts. In a later analysis, generation probabilities were computed using a VDJ recombination model fitted to out-of-frame rearrangements, and the results were checked against IGoR. In a later analysis, hypergeometric tests were used to score TCR-TCR, TCR-HLA and TCR-CMV co-occurrence, with a repertoire-size bias correction applied to TCR pairs. In a later analysis, false discovery rates were estimated by permuting HLA or CMV assignments 20 times. In a later analysis, co-occurring TCRs were grouped using DBSCAN, with TCRdist sequence similarity added in when clustering inside HLA-allele-positive subsets. Co-occurrence clustering excluded repertoires with fewer than 30,000 or more than 120,000 public chains, plus five with anomalous nucleotide sharing. TCRdb took over this immuneACCESS table, retaining in-frame rearrangements with V and J assigned. Such tables are incomplete; in checked studies, under half of the missing clones stem from an unresolved V gene, and the remainder is unexplained. The DNA was the basis for D and trimming; V, J and clone size are from that table. Across this sample there are roughly 160,000 clones, with roughly four fifths seen only once. The biggest ten clones account for roughly a tenth of the sample.

Spanning cysteine to phenylalanine, the CDR3 consists of 12 amino acids. Only CDR3 DNA remains: 36 bases, in frame from the first base. Reading the germline V gene gives CDR1 MNHEY and CDR2 SVGAGI. Trimming at the junction amounts to 2 bases on V and 4 bases on J, and the germline ends lie 5 bases apart. This clone was observed once. Its antigen specificity is not known. The sample holds no much larger clone one base away, and base qualities are not on file. The TCR originated in a man aged 50 to 59 in good health and CMV-seropositive. The sample consisted of PBMCs. Here the chain combines TRBV6-5 and TRBJ1-2, with no reliable assignment of the D segment. Read as DNA, the sequence is TGTGCCAGCAGTTACGGGCCCTATGGCTACACCTTC. Translated, this is CASSYGPYGYTF.